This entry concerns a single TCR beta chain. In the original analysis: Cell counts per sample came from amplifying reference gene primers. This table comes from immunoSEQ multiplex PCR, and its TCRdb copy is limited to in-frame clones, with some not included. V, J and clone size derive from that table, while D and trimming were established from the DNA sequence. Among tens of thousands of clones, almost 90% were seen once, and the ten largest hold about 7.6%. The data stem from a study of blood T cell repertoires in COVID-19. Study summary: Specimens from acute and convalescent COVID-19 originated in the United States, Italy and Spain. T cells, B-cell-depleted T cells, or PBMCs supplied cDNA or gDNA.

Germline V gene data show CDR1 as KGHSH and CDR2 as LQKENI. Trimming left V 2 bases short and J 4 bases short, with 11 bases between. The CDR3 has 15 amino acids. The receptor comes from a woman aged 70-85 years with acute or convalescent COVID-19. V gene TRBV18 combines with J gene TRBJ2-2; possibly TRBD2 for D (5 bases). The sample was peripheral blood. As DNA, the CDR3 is TGTGCCAGCTCACCATGGGAGCGGAGCACCGGGGAGCTGTTTTTT. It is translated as CASSPWERSTGELFF.